This T cell receptor beta chain was recovered during a study of T cell changes during pregnancy in multiple sclerosis. Method: immunoSEQ multiplex PCR; TCRdb's copy keeps in-frame clones and lacks some. The sample has roughly 72,000 clones, more than 80% seen once; the top ten hold roughly 0.21%. Per the germline V gene, CDR1 is SGHRS and CDR2 is YFSETQ. The CDR3 runs to 15 residues. V gave up 0 bases and J gave up 1 base, with 11 bases separating them. V usage is TRBV5-1 and J usage is TRBJ2-7; D not resolved. The material sequenced was CD4+ T cells from peripheral blood mononuclear cells, taken before pregnancy. The clonotype was recovered from a female donor with multiple sclerosis, enrolled in a pregnancy study. CDR3 protein: CASSLASGLSYEQYF. As DNA, the CDR3 is TGCGCCAGCAGCTTGGCTTCAGGTTTATCCTACGAGCAGTACTTC. Variable domain in full (rest from reference TRBV5-1 and TRBJ2-7): KAGVTQTPRYLIKTRGQQVTLSCSPISGHRSVSWYQQTPGQGLQFLFEYFSETQRNKGNFPGRFSGRQFSNSRSEMNVSTLELGDSALYLCASSLASGLSYEQYFGPGTRLTVT.